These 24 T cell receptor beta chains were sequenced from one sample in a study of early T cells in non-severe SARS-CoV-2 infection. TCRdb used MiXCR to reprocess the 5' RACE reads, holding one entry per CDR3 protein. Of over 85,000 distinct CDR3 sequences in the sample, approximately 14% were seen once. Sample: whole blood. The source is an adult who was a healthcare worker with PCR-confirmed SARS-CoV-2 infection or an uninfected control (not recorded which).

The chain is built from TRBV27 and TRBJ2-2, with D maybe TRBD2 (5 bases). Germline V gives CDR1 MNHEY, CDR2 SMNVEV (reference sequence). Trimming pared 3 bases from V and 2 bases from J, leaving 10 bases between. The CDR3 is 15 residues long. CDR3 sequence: CASSFGETNTGELFF. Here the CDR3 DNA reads TGTGCCAGCAGTTTTGGGGAGACTAACACCGGGGAGCTGTTTTTT.

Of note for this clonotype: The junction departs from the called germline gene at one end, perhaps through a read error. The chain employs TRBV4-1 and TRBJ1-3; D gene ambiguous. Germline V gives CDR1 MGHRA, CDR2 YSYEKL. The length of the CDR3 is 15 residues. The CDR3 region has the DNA TGCGCCGGCAGCCAACCGAGGCAGAGGTCAAACACCATATATTTT. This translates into CAGSQPRQRSNTIYF.

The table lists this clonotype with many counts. The CDR3: CASSPWGRANGYTF. The CDR3 DNA reads as TGTGCCAGCAGCCCCTGGGGCAGGGCAAATGGCTACACCTTC. The V and J genes are TRBV3-1 and TRBJ1-2, with D tentatively TRBD1 (5 bases). The germline gives CDR1 LGHDT, CDR2 YNNKEL (reference sequence). This CDR3 is built from 14 residues. Between the trimmed V and J ends, which lost 4 bases and 6 bases, there was a span of 15 bases.

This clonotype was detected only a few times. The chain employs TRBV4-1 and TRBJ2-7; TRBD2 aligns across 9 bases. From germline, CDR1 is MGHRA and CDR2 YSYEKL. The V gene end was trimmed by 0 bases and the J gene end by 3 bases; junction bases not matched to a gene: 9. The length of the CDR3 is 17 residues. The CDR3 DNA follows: TGCGCCAGCAGCCAAGATTGGGTGGCGGGAGGGGTCTACGAGCAGTACTTC. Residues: CASSQDWVAGGVYEQYF.

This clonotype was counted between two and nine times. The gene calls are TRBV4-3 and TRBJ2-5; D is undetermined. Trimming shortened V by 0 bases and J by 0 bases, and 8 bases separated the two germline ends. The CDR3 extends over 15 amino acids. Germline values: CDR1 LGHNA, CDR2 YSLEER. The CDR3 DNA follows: TGCGCCAGCAGCCAAGACAGGATGAACCAAGAGACCCAGTACTTC. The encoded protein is CASSQDRMNQETQYF.

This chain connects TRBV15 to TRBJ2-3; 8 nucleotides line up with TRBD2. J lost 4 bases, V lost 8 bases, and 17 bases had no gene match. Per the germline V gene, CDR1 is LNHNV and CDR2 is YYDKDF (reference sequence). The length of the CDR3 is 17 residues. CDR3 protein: CATANLVDGRAADTQYF. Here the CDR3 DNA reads TGTGCCACCGCCAATCTCGTCGACGGGAGGGCAGCAGATACGCAGTATTTT.

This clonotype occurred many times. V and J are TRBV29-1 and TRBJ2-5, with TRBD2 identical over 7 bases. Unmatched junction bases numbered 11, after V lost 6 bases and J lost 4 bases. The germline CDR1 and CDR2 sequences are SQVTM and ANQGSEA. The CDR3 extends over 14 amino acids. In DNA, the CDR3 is TGCAGCGTGGGAGGGACTCCGGCTGGAGAGACCCAGTACTTC. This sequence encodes CSVGGTPAGETQYF.

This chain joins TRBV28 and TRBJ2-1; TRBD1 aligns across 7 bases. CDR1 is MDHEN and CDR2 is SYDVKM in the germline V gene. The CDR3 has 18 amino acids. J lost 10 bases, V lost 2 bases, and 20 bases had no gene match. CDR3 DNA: TGTGCCAGCAGTTTAAAGCCTCTCGACAGGGTATCAAGGTTGGAGCAGTTCTTC. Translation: CASSLKPLDRVSRLEQFF. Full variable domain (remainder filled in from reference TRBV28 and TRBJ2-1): DVKVTQSSRYLVKRTGEKVFLECVQDMDHENMFWYRQDPGLGLRLIYFSYDVKMKEKGDIPEGYSVSREKKERFSLILESASTNQTSMYLCASSLKPLDRVSRLEQFFGPGTRLTVL.

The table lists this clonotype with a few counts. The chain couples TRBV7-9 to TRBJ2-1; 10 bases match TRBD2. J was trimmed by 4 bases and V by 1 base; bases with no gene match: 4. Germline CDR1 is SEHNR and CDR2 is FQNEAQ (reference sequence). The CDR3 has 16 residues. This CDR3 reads CASSLVSGRDYNEQFF. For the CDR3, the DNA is TGTGCCAGCAGCTTAGTGAGCGGGAGGGATTACAATGAGCAGTTCTTC. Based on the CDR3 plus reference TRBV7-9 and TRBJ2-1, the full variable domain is DTGVSQNPRHKITKRGQNVTFRCDPISEHNRLYWYRQTLGQGPEFLTYFQNEAQLEKSRLLSDRFSAERPKGSFSTLEIQRTEQGDSAMYLCASSLVSGRDYNEQFFGPGTRLTVL.

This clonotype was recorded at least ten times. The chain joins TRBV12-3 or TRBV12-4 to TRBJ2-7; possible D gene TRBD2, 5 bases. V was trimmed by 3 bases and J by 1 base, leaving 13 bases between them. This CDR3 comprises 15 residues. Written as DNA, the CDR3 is TGTGCCAGCAGTTTGGGGAGTTTCACATCCTACGAGCAGTACTTC. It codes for CASSLGSFTSYEQYF.

Here the CDR3 reads CSVEDAYEYGYTF. The CDR3 DNA follows: TGCAGCGTTGAAGATGCTTATGAGTATGGCTACACCTTC. This rearrangement joins TRBV29-1 to TRBJ1-2, with D unclear. Germline V gene data show CDR1 as SQVTM and CDR2 as ANQGSEA. This CDR3 contains 13 residues. The ends were cut back, 0 bases at V and 5 bases at J, with 10 bases in the middle.

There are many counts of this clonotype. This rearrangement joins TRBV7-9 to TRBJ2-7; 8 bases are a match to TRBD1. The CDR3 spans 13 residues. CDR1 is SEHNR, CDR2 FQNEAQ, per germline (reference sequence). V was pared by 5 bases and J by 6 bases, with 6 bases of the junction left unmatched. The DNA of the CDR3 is TGTGCCAGCAGCGCAGACAGGGGTCGCGAGCAGTACTTC. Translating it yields CASSADRGREQYF. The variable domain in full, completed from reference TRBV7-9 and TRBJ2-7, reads DTGVSQNPRHKITKRGQNVTFRCDPISEHNRLYWYRQTLGQGPEFLTYFQNEAQLEKSRLLSDRFSAERPKGSFSTLEIQRTEQGDSAMYLCASSADRGREQYFGPGTRLTVT.

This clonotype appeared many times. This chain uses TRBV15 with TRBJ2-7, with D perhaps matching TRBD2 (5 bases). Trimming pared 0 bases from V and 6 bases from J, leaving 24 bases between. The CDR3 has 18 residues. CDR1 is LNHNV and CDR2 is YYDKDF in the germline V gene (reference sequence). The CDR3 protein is CATSRDICGLTIPCEQYF. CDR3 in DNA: TGTGCCACCAGCAGAGATATCTGCGGGCTGACGATACCTTGCGAGCAGTACTTC. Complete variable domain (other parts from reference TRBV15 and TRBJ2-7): DAMVIQNPRYQVTQFGKPVTLSCSQTLNHNVMYWYQQKSSQAPKLLFHYYDKDFNNEADTPDNFQSRRPNTSFCFLDIRSPGLGDTAMYLCATSRDICGLTIPCEQYFGPGTRLTVT.

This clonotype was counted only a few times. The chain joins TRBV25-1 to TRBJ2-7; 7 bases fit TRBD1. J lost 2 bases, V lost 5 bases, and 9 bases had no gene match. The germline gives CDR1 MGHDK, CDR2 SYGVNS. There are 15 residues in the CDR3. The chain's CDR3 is CASSPANRGAYEQYF. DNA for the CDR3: TGTGCCAGCAGTCCGGCCAACAGGGGCGCCTACGAGCAGTACTTC.

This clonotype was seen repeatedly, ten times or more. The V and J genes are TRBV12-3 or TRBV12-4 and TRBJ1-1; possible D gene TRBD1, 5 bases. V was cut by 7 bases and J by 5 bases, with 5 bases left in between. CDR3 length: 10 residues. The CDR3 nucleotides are TGTGCCAGCAAGGGGACTGAAGCTTTCTTT. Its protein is CASKGTEAFF.

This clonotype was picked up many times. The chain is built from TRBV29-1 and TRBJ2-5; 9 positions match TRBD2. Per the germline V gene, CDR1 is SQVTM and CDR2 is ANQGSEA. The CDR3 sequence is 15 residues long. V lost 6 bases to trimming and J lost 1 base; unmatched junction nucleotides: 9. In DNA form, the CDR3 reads TGCAGCGTGGCCCCCGGCGGGAGGGCCCAAGAGACCCAGTACTTC. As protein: CSVAPGGRAQETQYF.

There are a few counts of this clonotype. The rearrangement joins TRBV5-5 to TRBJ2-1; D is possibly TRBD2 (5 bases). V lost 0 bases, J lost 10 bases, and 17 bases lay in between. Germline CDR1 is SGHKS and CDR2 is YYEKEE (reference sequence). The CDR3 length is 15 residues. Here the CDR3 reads CASSLGAVVVSEQFF. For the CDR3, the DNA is TGTGCCAGCAGCTTGGGAGCGGTCGTAGTTAGCGAGCAGTTCTTC.

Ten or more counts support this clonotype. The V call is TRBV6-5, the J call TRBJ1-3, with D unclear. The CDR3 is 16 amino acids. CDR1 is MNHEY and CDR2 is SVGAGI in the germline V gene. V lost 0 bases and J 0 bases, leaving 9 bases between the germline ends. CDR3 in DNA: TGTGCCAGCAGTTACTCTAGCACGGCCTCTGGAAACACCATATATTTT. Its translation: CASSYSSTASGNTIYF.

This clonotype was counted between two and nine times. CDR3 DNA sequence: TGTGCCAGCAGTTCGCCTCCGGGACAACTTTCGGAGACCCAGTACTTC. It is translated as CASSSPPGQLSETQYF. V and J are TRBV12-3 or TRBV12-4 and TRBJ2-5; D may be TRBD1 (6 bases). The CDR3 loop spans 16 amino acids. V was trimmed by 4 bases and J by 5 bases, leaving 20 bases between them.

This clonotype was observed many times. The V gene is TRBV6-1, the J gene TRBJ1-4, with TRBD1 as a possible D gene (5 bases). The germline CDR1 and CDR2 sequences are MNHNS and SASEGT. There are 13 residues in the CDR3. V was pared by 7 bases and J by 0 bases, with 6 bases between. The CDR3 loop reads CASTTATNEKLFF. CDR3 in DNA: TGTGCCAGCACGACAGCAACTAATGAAAAACTGTTTTTT.

The CDR3: CSASEGLSGRRGEQYF. CDR3 nucleotide sequence: TGCAGTGCTAGTGAGGGGTTGTCAGGGAGGAGGGGCGAGCAGTACTTC. The V gene is TRBV20-1, the J gene TRBJ2-7; D possibly corresponds to TRBD2 (6 bases). CDR3 length equals 16 residues. The V and J ends lost 3 bases and 6 bases respectively, with 24 bases between them. The germline gives CDR1 DFQATT, CDR2 SNEGSKA (reference sequence).

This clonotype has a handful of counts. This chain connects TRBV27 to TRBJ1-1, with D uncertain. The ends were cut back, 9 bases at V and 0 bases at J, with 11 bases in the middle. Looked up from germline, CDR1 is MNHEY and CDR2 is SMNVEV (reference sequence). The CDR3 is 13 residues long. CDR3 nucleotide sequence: TGTGCCAGTCAGGACCAAATGAACACTGAAGCTTTCTTT. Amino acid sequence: CASQDQMNTEAFF.

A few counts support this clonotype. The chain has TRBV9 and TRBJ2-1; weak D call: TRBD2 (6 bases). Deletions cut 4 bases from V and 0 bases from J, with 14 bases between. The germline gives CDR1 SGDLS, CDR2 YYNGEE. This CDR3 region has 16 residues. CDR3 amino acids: CASSSLAPSSYNEQFF. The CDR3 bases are TGTGCCAGCAGCTCCCTAGCGCCGAGCTCCTACAATGAGCAGTTCTTC.

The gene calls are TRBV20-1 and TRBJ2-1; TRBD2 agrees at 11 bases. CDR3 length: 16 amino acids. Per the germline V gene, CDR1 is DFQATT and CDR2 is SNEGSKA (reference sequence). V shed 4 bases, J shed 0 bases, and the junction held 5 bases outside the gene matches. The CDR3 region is CSATSGRLFSYNEQFF. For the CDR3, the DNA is TGCAGTGCTACTAGCGGGAGGTTATTCTCCTACAATGAGCAGTTCTTC.